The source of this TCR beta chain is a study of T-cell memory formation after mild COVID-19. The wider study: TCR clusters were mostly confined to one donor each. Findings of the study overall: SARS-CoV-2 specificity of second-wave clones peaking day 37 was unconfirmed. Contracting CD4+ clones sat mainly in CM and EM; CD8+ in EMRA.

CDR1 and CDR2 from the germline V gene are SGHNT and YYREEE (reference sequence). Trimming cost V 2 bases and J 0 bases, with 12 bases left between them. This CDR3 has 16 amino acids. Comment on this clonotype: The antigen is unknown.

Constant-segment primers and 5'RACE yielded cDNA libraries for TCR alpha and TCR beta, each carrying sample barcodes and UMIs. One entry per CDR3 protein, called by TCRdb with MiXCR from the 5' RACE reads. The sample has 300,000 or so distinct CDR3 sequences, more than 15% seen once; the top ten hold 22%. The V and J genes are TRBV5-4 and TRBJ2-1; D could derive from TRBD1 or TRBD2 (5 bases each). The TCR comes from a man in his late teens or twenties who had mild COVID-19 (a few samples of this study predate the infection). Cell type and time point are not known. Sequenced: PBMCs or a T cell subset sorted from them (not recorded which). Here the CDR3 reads CASSFRELSSYNEQFF. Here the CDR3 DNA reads TGTGCCAGCAGCTTCAGGGAGCTTAGCTCCTACAATGAGCAGTTCTTC.